This TCR beta chain appears in the sequencing data of a study of T cells in Graves' hyperthyroidism and ophthalmopathy. Study-level findings and limits: Ophthalmopathy got predicted by the model a median 6.5 months before its onset.

Amplification yielded TCR beta CDR3 regions, with RNA transcripts as the source. The primer set for the first-round RT-PCR of the TCR CDR3 was HTBI. Via MiXCR, TCRdb re-called the multiplex PCR reads, giving one row per CDR3 protein. The sample includes about 570,000 distinct CDR3 sequences, about half of them seen just once. Used for diagnoses were clinical symptoms, serum thyroxine and TRAb, thyroid ultrasound and orbital computed tomography. Many counts were recorded for this clonotype. The antigen remains unidentified. The germline V gene encodes CDR1 KGHDR and CDR2 SFDVKD. CDR3 length equals 13 residues. The V segment lost 7 bases and the J segment 6 bases; nucleotides outside the gene matches: 5.

The source is an adult woman with Graves' disease, either hyperthyroidism or ophthalmopathy (not recorded which). This chain joins TRBV24-1 and TRBJ1-5; 7 nucleotides agree with TRBD1. Sample: peripheral blood or thyroid tissue (not recorded which). CDR3 in DNA: TGTGCCACCAGCGACAGGGTCTTTCAGCCCCAGCATTTT. This translates into CATSDRVFQPQHF.